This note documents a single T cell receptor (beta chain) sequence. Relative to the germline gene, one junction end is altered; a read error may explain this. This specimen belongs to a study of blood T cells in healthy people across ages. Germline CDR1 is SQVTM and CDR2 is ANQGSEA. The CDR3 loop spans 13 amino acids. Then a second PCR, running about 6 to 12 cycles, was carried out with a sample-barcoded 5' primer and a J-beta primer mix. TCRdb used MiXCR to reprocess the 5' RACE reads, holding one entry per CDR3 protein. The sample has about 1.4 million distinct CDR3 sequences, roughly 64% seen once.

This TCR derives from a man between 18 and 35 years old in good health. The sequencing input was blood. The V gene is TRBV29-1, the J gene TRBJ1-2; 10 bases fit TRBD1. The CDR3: CSAEGTGDYGHTF. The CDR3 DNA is TGCAGCGCTGAGGGGACAGGGGACTATGGCCACACCTTC. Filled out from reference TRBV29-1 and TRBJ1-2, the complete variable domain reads SAVISQKPSRDICQRGTSLTIQCQVDSQVTMMFWYRQQPGQSLTLIATANQGSEATYESGFVIDKFPISRPNLTFSTLTVSNMSPEDSSIYLCSAEGTGDYGHTFGSGTRLTVV.